The sequence of this T cell receptor (beta chain) was determined in a study of shared T cell receptors in the human thymus. The CDR3 loop spans 18 amino acids. The J segment lost 5 bases and the V segment lost 0 bases, leaving 14 bases of the junction unmatched. Germline CDR1 is LGHNA and CDR2 is YNFKEQ. The table came from immunoSEQ multiplex PCR; TCRdb's copy has only in-frame clones and leaves some out. The sample records approximately 730,000 clones, 80% to 90% being singletons. These data also formed part of another study, on human thymus T cells.

What was sequenced was thymocytes. The chain couples TRBV4-2 to TRBJ2-3, with 7 bases identical to TRBD1. The sequence was collected from a girl less than two years old with a congenital heart defect. Here the CDR3 reads CASSQETPTDRAQDTQYF. In DNA, the CDR3 is TGTGCCAGCAGCCAAGAAACCCCGACAGACAGGGCCCAAGATACGCAGTATTTT.